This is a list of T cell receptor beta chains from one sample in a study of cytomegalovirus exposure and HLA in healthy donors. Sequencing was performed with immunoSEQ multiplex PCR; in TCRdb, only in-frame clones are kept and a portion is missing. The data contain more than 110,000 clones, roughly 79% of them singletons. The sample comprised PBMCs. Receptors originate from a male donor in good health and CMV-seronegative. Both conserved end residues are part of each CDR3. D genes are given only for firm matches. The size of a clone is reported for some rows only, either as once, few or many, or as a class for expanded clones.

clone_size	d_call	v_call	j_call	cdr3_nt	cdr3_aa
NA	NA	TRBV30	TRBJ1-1	TGTGCCTCCACCGGAGGCGGGAAGATCTTTTCGAGAGCTTTCTTT	CASTGGGKIFSRAFF
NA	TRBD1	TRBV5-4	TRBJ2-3	TGTGCCAGCAGCCGCGGGACAGGGCGGGCAGATACGCAGTATTTT	CASSRGTGRADTQYF
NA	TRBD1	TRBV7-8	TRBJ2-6	TGTGCCAGCAGCTTATTAGTGGGACAGGCCACCAACGTCCTGACTTTC	CASSLLVGQATNVLTF
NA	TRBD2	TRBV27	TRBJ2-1	TGTGCCAGCCGGACTAGTGGGATCCCCACTCACTACAATGAGCAGTTCTTC	CASRTSGIPTHYNEQFF
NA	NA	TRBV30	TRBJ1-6	TGTGCCTGGACGACCGGGAGTTCACCCCTCCACTTT	CAWTTGSSPLHF
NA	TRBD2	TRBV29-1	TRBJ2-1	TGCAGCGTTGAAGGCCTAGCGGGTAATGAGCAGTTCTTC	CSVEGLAGNEQFF
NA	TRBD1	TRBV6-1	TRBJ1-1	TGTGCCAGCAAGAAAGGGGGCAGCGTGAACACTGAAGCTTTCTTT	CASKKGGSVNTEAFF
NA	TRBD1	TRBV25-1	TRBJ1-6	TGTGCCAGCAGTGAATACTTGATAGGGACAGCGTATAATTCACCCCTCCACTTT	CASSEYLIGTAYNSPLHF
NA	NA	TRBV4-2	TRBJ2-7	TGTGCCAGCAGCCTAGGGACTTCGGGGACCTACGAGCAGTACTTC	CASSLGTSGTYEQYF
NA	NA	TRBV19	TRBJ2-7	TGTGCCAGTAGTTCCTCCTCCTACGAGCAGTACTTC	CASSSSSYEQYF
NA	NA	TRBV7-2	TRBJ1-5	TGTGCCAGCAGCTTACCAGGCGGGTCCCGGCAGCCCCAGCATTTT	CASSLPGGSRQPQHF
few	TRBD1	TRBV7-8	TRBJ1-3	TGTGCCAGCAGCTTCGCGGACAGGGGTTCTGGAAACACCATATATTTT	CASSFADRGSGNTIYF
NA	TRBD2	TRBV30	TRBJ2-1	TGTGCCTGGACTAGCGGGAGGGCGATGGATGAGCAGTTCTTC	CAWTSGRAMDEQFF
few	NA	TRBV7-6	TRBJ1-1	TGTGCCAGCAGCCCTAGCGGAGGATACAGCACTGAAGCTTTCTTT	CASSPSGGYSTEAFF
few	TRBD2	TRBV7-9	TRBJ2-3	TGTGCCAGCAGCTTTCGGGCGGGAGGGCCCCAGGGTGCAGATACGCAGTATTTT	CASSFRAGGPQGADTQYF
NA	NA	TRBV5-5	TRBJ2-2	TGTGCCAGCAGCTTGGCCGGCACCGGGGAGCTGTTTTTT	CASSLAGTGELFF
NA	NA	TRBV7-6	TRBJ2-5	TGTGCCAGCAGCTTCCGCCAGGGGCAGCGAGAGACCCAGTACTTC	CASSFRQGQRETQYF
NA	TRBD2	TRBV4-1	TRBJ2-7	TGCGCCAGCAGCCCTAGCGGGATGGGATACGAGCAGTACTTC	CASSPSGMGYEQYF